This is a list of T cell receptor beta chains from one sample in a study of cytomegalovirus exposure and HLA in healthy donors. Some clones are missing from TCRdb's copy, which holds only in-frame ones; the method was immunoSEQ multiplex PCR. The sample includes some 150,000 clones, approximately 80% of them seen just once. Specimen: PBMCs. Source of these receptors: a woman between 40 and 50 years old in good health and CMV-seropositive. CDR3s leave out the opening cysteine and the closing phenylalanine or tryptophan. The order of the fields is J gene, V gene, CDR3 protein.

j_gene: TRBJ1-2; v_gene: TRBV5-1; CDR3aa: ASSFTGGRGYT
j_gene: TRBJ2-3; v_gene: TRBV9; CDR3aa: ASSVRTSTDTQY
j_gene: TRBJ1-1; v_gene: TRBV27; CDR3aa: ASSFLRTENTEAF
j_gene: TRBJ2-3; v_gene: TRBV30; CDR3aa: VWTKWTGGRTDTQY
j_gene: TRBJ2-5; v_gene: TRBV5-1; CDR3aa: ASSPFGETQY
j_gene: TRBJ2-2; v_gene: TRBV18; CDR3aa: ASSPLTGELF
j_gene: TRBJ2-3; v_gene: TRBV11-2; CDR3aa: ASSTLAGVTDTQY
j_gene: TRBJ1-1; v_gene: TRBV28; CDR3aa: ASNIPRNTEAF
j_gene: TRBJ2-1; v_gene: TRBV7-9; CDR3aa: ASSTWTGPVYNEQF
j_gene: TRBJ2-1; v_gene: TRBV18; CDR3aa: ASSETGVSGSYNEQF
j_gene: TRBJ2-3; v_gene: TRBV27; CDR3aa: ASSTSDGGGYTQY
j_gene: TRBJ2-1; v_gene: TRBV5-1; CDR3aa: ASSLAPSGGNYNEQF
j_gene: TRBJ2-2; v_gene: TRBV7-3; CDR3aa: ASSLRPGTGNTGELF
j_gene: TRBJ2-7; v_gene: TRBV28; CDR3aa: ASRDRPPYEQY
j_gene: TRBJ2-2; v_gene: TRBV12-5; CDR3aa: ASGHSQNRGPTERTGELF
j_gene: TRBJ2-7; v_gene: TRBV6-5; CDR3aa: ASSLSAGDYEQY
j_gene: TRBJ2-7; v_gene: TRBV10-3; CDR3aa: AISEGLAGLYEQY
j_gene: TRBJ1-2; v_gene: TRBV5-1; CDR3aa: ASSLGIGGLRSDYGYT
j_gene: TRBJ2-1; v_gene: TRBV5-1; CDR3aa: ASSLASSGRRANEQF
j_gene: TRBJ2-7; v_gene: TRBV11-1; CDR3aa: ASSSNPGQTYEQY
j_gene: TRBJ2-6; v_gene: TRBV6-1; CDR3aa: ASSELGHHSGANVLT
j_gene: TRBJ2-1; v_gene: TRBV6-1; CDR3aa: ASSERGWGAGGINEQF
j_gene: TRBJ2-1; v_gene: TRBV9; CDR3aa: ASSVSLAGVTPRFRDNEQF
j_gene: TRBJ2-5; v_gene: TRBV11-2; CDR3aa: ASSLAWAQETQY